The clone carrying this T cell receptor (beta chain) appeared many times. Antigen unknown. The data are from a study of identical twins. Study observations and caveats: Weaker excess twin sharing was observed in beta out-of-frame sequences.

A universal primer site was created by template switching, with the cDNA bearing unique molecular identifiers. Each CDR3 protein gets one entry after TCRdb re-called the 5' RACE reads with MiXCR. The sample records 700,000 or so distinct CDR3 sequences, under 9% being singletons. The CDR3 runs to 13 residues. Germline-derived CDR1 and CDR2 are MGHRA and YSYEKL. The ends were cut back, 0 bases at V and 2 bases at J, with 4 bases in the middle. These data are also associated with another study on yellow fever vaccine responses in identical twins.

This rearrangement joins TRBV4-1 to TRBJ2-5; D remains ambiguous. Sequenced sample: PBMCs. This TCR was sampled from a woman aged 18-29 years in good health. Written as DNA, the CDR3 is TGCGCCAGCAGCCAAGACAGACAAGAGACCCAGTACTTC. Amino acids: CASSQDRQETQYF.